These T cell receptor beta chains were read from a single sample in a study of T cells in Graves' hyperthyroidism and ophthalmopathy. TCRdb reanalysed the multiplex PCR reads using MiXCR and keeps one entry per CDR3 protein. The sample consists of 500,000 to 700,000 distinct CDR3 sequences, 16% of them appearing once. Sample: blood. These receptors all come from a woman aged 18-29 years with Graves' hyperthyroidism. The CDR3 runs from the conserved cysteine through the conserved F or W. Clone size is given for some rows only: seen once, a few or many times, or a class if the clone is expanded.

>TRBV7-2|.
CASSLQTRTMKTQYF
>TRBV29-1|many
CSVSARGEAKNIQYF
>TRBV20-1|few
CSARDQSRLAAQYF
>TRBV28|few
CASSSPGQRDTQYF
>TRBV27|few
CASSSDRGSNSPLHF
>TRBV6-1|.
CAGTGGTNTEAFF
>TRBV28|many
CASSLYGANPYNEQFF
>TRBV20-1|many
CSARLLAGVPNEQFF
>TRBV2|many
CASKTRDRGLGEQYF
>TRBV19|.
CASSIGFTSTDTQYF